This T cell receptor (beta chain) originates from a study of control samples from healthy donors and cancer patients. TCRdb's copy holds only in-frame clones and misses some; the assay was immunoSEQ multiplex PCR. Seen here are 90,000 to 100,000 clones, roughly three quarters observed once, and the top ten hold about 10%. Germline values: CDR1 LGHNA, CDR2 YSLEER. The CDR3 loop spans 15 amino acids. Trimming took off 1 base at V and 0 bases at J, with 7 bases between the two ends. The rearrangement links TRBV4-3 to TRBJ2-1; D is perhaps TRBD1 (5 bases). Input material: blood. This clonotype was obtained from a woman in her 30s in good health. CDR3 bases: TGCGCCAGCAGCCAAGGGGGCAGCTCCTACAATGAGCAGTTCTTC. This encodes CASSQGGSSYNEQFF.